The entry below describes one T cell receptor beta chain. Only one count was recorded for this clone. No cognate antigen has been identified for it. Per-base quality was not reported, and no clone a single base away is much larger than it. V gives up 10 bases and J gives up 4 bases, and the segment between their germline ends measures 16 bases. From the cysteine up to the phenylalanine, the CDR3 has a length of 13 residues. The only DNA kept is the CDR3, 39 bases in frame from the first base. Via the germline V gene, CDR1 is SGHAT and CDR2 FQNNGV. The immunoSEQ Assay, a bias-controlled multiplex PCR, was used to amplify TCRbeta CDR3 regions from genomic DNA. The authors' analysis ran thus. Within the assay, amplification of reference gene primers was used to estimate how many nucleated cells each sample contained. Sequence reads were collapsed and filtered to measure the absolute abundance of every unique TCRbeta CDR3 rearrangement. Productive Simpson clonality was computed per sample as the square root of Simpson's diversity index over productive rearrangements. TCRdb carries this immuneACCESS record with in-frame sequences only. Its versions omit some clonotypes, under half of them owing to an unresolved V gene in the studies checked, with the rest unexplained. Clone size and V and J calls were adopted from that table, with D and trimming inferred from the DNA. Across this sample there are approximately 56,000 clones, with over 75% seen only once. Around 6.6% of the sample is in the top ten clones.

The sample comes from a study of blood T cell repertoires in COVID-19 (TCRdb year 2020). About the full investigation: Collaborator samples came from the United States, Italy and Spain and covered acute and convalescent phases of COVID-19. The dataset comprised deeply sampled blood TCRbeta repertoires from subjects exposed to, actively infected with, or recovered from COVID-19. The prospective study material was composed of cDNA or gDNA derived from T cells, B-cell-depleted T cells, or PBMCs. Where available, HLA class I and class II types were taken from metadata supplied by the sample provider and were not determined by assay-based typing. The samples were drawn from two sources: the first 160 participants of the ongoing ImmuneRACE study, and over 950 subjects contributed by 6 global collaborators. A de-identified subject ID, COVID-19 status, age in years and sex were almost always included in the sample metadata. A freely available public database, intended as a resource for researchers studying the immune response to SARS-CoV-2, is where the repertoires were released.

Each collaborating institution followed its own protocols to collect whole blood in K2EDTA tubes. For TCRbeta analysis, collaborators shipped samples as frozen whole blood, isolated PBMCs, or DNA extracted from either of those sample types. Broader findings and caveats from the paper: The quantity of clinical and demographic metadata differed by source and by participant and was supplied without curation.

The receptor was derived from a man in his 70s with active COVID-19. Sequenced: peripheral blood. Recombination connected TRBV11-2 to TRBJ1-2; TRBD1 could be the D gene, as 6 bases match. The nucleotide sequence reads as follows: TGTGCCATCACGGAACAGGGTGCCTATGGCTACACCTTC. Its translation reads: CAITEQGAYGYTF. With all but the CDR3 taken from the reference TRBV11-2 and TRBJ1-2 genes, the full variable domain is: EAGVAQSPRYKIIEKRQSVAFWCNPISGHATLYWYQQILGQGPKLLIQFQNNGVVDDSQLPKDRFSAERLKGVDSTLKIQPAKLEDSAVYLCAITEQGAYGYTFGSGTRLTVV.